A selection of T cell receptor beta chains follows, all from one sample in a study of cytomegalovirus exposure and HLA in healthy donors. This table comes from immunoSEQ multiplex PCR, and its TCRdb copy is limited to in-frame clones, with some not included. The sample has 110,000 to 150,000 clones; roughly four fifths are singletons. Sequenced sample: PBMCs. The receptors originated from a woman between 40 and 55 years old in good health and CMV-seronegative. Both conserved end residues are part of each CDR3. Fields, in order: J gene, V gene, D gene, clone size, CDR3 protein, CDR3 DNA. D genes are given only for firm matches. Size is omitted from some rows. Given values are once, few, many or a class for expanded clones.

TRBJ2-2 TRBV6-1 NA once CASSVAQAYTGELFF TGTGCCAGCTCGGTAGCACAAGCCTACACCGGGGAGCTGTTTTTT
TRBJ2-3 TRBV9 TRBD2 NA CASRPPPGRGGDTQYF TGTGCCAGCAGACCACCGCCGGGCCGCGGGGGAGATACGCAGTATTTT
TRBJ2-7 TRBV7-2 TRBD2 few CASSLGALAGVDEQYF TGTGCCAGCAGCTTGGGGGCCTTAGCGGGAGTGGATGAGCAGTACTTC
TRBJ2-1 TRBV7-2 TRBD2 few CASSPSGINNEQFF TGTGCCAGCAGCCCTAGCGGGATCAACAATGAGCAGTTCTTC
TRBJ2-1 TRBV27 NA NA CASSFGNEQFF TGTGCCAGCAGTTTCGGCAATGAGCAGTTCTTC
TRBJ2-5 TRBV6-5 NA once CASSYMGGWREQYF TGTGCCAGCAGTTATATGGGGGGTTGGAGAGAGCAGTACTTC
TRBJ1-5 TRBV4-1 NA NA CASSPWDNPSNQPQHF TGCGCCAGCAGCCCCTGGGACAACCCGAGCAATCAGCCCCAGCATTTT
TRBJ2-7 TRBV10-1 TRBD1 NA CASSKTGGNYEQYF TGCGCCAGCAGTAAGACAGGGGGGAACTACGAGCAGTACTTC
TRBJ2-7 TRBV6-6 NA NA CASSYAGHEPYEQYF TGTGCCAGCAGTTACGCAGGACACGAACCCTACGAGCAGTACTTC
TRBJ1-1 TRBV28 NA NA CASSLSYTMNTEAFF TGTGCCAGCAGTTTATCGTACACAATGAACACTGAAGCTTTCTTT
TRBJ1-4 TRBV7-9 NA once CASSFSATNEKLFF TGTGCCAGCAGCTTCTCAGCAACTAATGAAAAACTGTTTTTT
TRBJ2-1 TRBV6-6 NA NA CASWRQNNEQFF TGTGCCAGCTGGCGACAGAACAATGAGCAGTTCTTC
TRBJ2-5 TRBV12-1 NA NA CATMPPQTSPSSETQYF TGTGCCACCATGCCCCCTCAGACTAGCCCCTCCTCAGAGACCCAGTACTTC
TRBJ2-7 TRBV7-2 TRBD1 NA CASSLEAGGPYEQYF TGTGCCAGCAGCTTAGAGGCAGGGGGCCCCTACGAGCAGTACTTC
TRBJ2-7 TRBV29-1 NA few CSVVDRLNYEQYF TGCAGCGTTGTTGACAGGCTGAACTACGAGCAGTACTTC
TRBJ2-1 TRBV5-6 NA NA CASSLQGNEQFF TGTGCCAGCAGCTTGCAGGGGAATGAGCAGTTCTTC
TRBJ1-1 TRBV11-2 NA NA CASSSLRSQKNTEAFF TGTGCCAGCAGCTCCCTCCGGTCGCAAAAAAACACTGAAGCTTTCTTT
TRBJ1-1 TRBV28 TRBD1 NA CASRTEQGAPVGAFF TGTGCCAGCAGGACCGAACAGGGGGCCCCTGTGGGCGCTTTCTTT
TRBJ2-7 TRBV27 NA NA CASTGYLTYEQYF TGTGCCAGCACTGGTTACCTAACCTACGAGCAGTACTTC
TRBJ2-2 TRBV14 TRBD2 NA CASSQDLREVGELFF TGTGCCAGCAGCCAAGATCTGCGGGAGGTCGGGGAGCTGTTTTTT
TRBJ1-5 TRBV19 TRBD1 NA CASSIRDSNQPQHF TGTGCCAGTAGTATAAGGGACAGTAATCAGCCCCAGCATTTT
TRBJ2-7 TRBV7-2 TRBD1 NA CASSAPYRGSYEQYF TGTGCCAGCAGCGCGCCTTACAGGGGTTCCTACGAGCAGTACTTC
TRBJ1-5 TRBV5-6 NA NA CASSLYRAGDQPQHF TGTGCCAGCAGCTTGTACAGGGCGGGGGATCAGCCCCAGCATTTT
TRBJ2-7 TRBV5-1 NA NA CASSFGATGSYEQYF TGCGCCAGCAGCTTTGGGGCGACGGGCTCCTACGAGCAGTACTTC
TRBJ2-5 TRBV5-1 NA NA CASNSVETQYF TGCGCCAGCAATTCCGTCGAGACCCAGTACTTC
TRBJ2-2 TRBV6-5 NA NA CASSYTGAGELFF TGTGCCAGCAGTTACACAGGTGCCGGGGAGCTGTTTTTT
TRBJ1-1 TRBV7-3 NA once CASSLGGYAEAFF TGTGCCAGCAGCTTGGGGGGTTACGCTGAAGCTTTCTTT
TRBJ2-5 TRBV7-9 TRBD2 NA CASSFGAGVETQYF TGTGCCAGCAGCTTTGGGGCGGGAGTTGAGACCCAGTACTTC
TRBJ2-7 TRBV11-2 TRBD1 NA CASSDSTGAGYEQYF TGTGCCAGCAGCGACTCGACAGGGGCCGGTTACGAGCAGTACTTC
TRBJ1-1 TRBV5-5 NA few CASSLVQITEAFF TGTGCCAGCAGCTTGGTCCAGATCACTGAAGCTTTCTTT
TRBJ2-3 TRBV13 NA few CASSPSPQFGGDTQYF TGTGCCAGCAGCCCGTCCCCCCAGTTTGGCGGCGATACGCAGTATTTT
TRBJ2-1 TRBV6-5 TRBD1 few CASRWTGMGYNEQFF TGTGCCAGCCGCTGGACAGGTATGGGGTACAATGAGCAGTTCTTC
TRBJ2-1 TRBV7-2 NA NA CASSPEGNFYNEQFF TGTGCCAGCAGTCCGGAGGGGAATTTTTACAATGAGCAGTTCTTC
TRBJ2-3 TRBV7-3 NA NA CASSTVHTDTQYF TGTGCCAGCAGTACGGTCCACACAGATACGCAGTATTTT
TRBJ2-2 TRBV7-9 NA once CASSLPRTVSGELFF TGTGCCAGCAGCTTACCCCGGACAGTTTCTGGGGAGCTGTTTTTT
TRBJ2-1 TRBV7-6 NA NA CASSLFTSAGRNEQFF TGTGCCAGCAGCTTATTCACCAGCGCGGGGCGCAATGAGCAGTTCTTC
TRBJ1-2 TRBV27 TRBD1 NA CASSLTGADYGYTF TGTGCCAGCAGCCTAACAGGGGCTGACTATGGCTACACCTTC